This record concerns one TCR beta chain sequence. CDR1 and CDR2 from the germline V gene are MGHDK and SYGVNS. The CDR3 consists of 15 residues. After removal of 4 bases from V and 6 bases from J, the junction contained 10 bases not matched to a gene. This table comes from immunoSEQ multiplex PCR, and its TCRdb copy is limited to in-frame clones, with some not included. This table holds approximately 500,000 clones, approximately 85% found once. These data come from a study of blood T cell repertoires in COVID-19. About the study: The analysed material was cDNA or gDNA that came from T cells, B-cell-depleted T cells, or PBMCs.

This rearrangement joins TRBV25-1 to TRBJ2-7, with 9 positions matching TRBD1. This TCR was sampled from a human donor in a cohort sampled during active COVID-19. Sequencing was performed on peripheral blood. This CDR3 is CASSGLPGQGGEQYF. For the CDR3, the DNA is TGTGCCAGCAGTGGGCTCCCGGGACAGGGAGGCGAGCAGTACTTC.